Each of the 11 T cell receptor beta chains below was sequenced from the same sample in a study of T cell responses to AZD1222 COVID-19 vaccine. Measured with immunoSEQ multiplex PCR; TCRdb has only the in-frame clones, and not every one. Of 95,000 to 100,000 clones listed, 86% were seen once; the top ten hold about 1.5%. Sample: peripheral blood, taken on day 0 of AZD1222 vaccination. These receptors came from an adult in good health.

The CDR3: CASSLGLAGRGDTQYF. As DNA, the CDR3 is TGTGCCAGCAGCTTAGGACTAGCGGGACGGGGAGATACGCAGTATTTT. The chain carries TRBV11-2 and TRBJ2-3, with TRBD2 matching 11 bases. V gave up 1 base and J gave up 5 bases; unmatched junction bases: 5. Germline V gives CDR1 SGHAT, CDR2 FQNNGV. This CDR3 contains 16 residues.

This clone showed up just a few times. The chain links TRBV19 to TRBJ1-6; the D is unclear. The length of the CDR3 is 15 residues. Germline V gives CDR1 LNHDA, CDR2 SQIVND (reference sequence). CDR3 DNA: TGTGTCGTAGAGTGGGTGAGCTCCTATAATTCACCCCTCCACTTT. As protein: CVVEWVSSYNSPLHF. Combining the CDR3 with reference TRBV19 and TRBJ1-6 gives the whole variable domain DGGITQSPKYLFRKEGQNVTLSCEQNLNHDAMYWYRQDPGQGLRLIYYSQIVNDFQKGDIAEGYSVSREKKESFPLTVTSAQKNPTAFYLCVVEWVSSYNSPLHFGNGTRLTVT.

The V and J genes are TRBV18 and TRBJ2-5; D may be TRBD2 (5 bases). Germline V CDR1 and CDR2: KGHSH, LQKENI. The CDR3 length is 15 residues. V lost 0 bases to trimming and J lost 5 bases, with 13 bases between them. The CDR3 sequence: CASSPPMRVQETQYF. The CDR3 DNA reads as TGTGCCAGCTCACCACCGATGAGGGTCCAGGAGACCCAGTACTTC.

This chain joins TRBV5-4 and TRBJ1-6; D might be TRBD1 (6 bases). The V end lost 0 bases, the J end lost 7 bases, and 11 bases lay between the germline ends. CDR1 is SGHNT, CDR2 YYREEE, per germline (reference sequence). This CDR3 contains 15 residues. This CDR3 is CASSLGGGGNSPLHF. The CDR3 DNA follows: TGTGCCAGCAGCTTGGGAGGGGGGGGAAATTCACCCCTCCACTTT.

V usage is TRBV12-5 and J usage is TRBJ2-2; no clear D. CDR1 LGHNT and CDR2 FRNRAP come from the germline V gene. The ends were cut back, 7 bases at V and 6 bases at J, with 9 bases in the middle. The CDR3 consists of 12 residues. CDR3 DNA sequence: TGTGCTAGTGCCCCATCAGCCGGGGAGCTGTTTTTT. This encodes CASAPSAGELFF.

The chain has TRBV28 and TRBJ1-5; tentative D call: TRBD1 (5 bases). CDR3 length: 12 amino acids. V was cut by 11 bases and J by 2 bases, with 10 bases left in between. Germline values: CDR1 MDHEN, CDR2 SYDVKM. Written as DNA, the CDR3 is TGTGCCTCCCGGGGGGGCAATCAGCCCCAGCATTTT. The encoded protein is CASRGGNQPQHF.

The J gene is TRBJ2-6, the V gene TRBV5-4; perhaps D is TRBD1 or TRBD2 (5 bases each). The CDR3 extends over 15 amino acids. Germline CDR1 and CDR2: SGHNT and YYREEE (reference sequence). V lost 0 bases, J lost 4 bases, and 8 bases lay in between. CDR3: CASSLGGTGANVLTF. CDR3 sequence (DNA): TGTGCCAGCAGCTTGGGGGGGACCGGGGCCAACGTCCTGACTTTC.

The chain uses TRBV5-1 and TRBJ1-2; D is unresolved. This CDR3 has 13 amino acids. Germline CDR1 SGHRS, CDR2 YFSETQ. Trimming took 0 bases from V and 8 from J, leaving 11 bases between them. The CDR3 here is CASSLGPELGYTF. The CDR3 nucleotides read TGCGCCAGCAGCTTGGGGCCAGAGTTGGGCTACACCTTC.

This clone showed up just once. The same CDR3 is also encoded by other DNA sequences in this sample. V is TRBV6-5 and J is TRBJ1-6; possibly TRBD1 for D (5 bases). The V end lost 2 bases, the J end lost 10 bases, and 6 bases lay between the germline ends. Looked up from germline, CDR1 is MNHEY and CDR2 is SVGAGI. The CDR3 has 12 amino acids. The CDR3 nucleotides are TGTGCCAGCAGTTACAGGGACTCACCCCTCCACTTT. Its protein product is CASSYRDSPLHF.

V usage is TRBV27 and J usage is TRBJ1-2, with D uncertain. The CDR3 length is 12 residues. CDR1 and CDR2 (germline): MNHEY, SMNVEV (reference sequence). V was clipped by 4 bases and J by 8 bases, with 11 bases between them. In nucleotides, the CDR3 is TGTGCCAGCAGTTCTACCCCGGGGGGCTACACCTTC. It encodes CASSSTPGGYTF.

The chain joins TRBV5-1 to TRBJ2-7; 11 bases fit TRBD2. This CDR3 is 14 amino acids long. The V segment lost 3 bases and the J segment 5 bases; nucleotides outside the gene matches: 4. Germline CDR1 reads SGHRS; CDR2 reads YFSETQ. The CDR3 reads CASSSSGRLHEQYF. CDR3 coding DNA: TGCGCCAGCAGCTCTAGCGGGAGGCTCCACGAGCAGTACTTC.